This passage covers 20 T cell receptor beta chains from one sample sequenced in a study of blood T cell repertoires in COVID-19. Sequencing used immunoSEQ multiplex PCR; TCRdb keeps in-frame clones, though not all of them. The sample holds approximately 430,000 clones, roughly 90% seen once. The sequenced sample consisted of peripheral blood. These receptors were taken from a woman aged 30 to 39 with active or convalescent COVID-19.

This chain connects TRBV2 to TRBJ2-3, with D perhaps matching TRBD2 (5 bases). The germline V gene has CDR1 SNHLY and CDR2 FYNNEI. V lost 7 bases, J lost 4 bases, and 6 bases lay in between. The CDR3 has 11 amino acids. CDR3 DNA: TGTGCCAGCACCGGGGCAGATACGCAGTATTTT. Its translation is CASTGADTQYF.

The chain recombines TRBV23-1 with TRBJ2-7; the D gene is possibly TRBD2 (7 bases). TRBV23-1 belongs to the ORF category, with a function that is uncertain. This CDR3 region has 13 residues. Trimming stripped 10 bases from V and 2 bases from J, with 15 bases between. DNA for the CDR3: TGCGCCAACCGGGGGGCCTGGGCCTACGAGCAGTACTTC. Its protein is CANRGAWAYEQYF.

This clone showed up just once. The chain joins TRBV5-1 to TRBJ1-1; 8 bases are a match to TRBD1. Germline trimming cut 3 bases from V and 9 bases from J; bases unmatched to any gene: 10. The germline V gene has CDR1 SGHRS and CDR2 YFSETQ. The CDR3 contains 14 residues. The CDR3 DNA follows: TGCGCCAGCAGCTCGCGCTCGACAGGGGATAAAGCTTTCTTT. Translation gives CASSSRSTGDKAFF.

The chain carries TRBV7-6 and TRBJ2-7, with 8 bases aligning to TRBD1. The germline gives CDR1 SGHVS, CDR2 FNYEAQ. After removal of 5 bases from V and 7 bases from J, the junction contained 16 bases not matched to a gene. The CDR3 is made up of 16 amino acids. DNA for the CDR3: TGTGCCAGCAGCCGTCTCCGCCCGCAGACAGGGGAGGAGCAGTACTTC. It encodes CASSRLRPQTGEEQYF.

The CDR3 protein is CAISRERTEAFF. The CDR3 region has the DNA TGTGCCATCAGTCGGGAACGGACTGAAGCTTTCTTT. This rearrangement joins TRBV10-3 to TRBJ1-1; the D is unclear. The CDR3 extends over 12 amino acids. The V and J ends lost 5 bases and 5 bases respectively, with 9 bases between them. CDR1 is ENHRY, CDR2 SYGVKD, per germline.

The chain links TRBV5-1 to TRBJ1-2; TRBD1 matches 7 bases. J gave up 5 bases and V 3 bases, and 4 bases lay outside the gene matches. This CDR3 is built from 13 residues. Germline values: CDR1 SGHRS, CDR2 YFSETQ. CDR3 sequence reads: CASSSDRVYGYTF. For the CDR3, the DNA is TGCGCCAGCAGCTCTGACAGGGTATATGGCTACACCTTC.

The gene calls are TRBV25-1 and TRBJ1-1, with TRBD1 as a possible D gene (5 bases). V was trimmed by 4 bases and J by 4 bases, leaving 10 bases between them. CDR1 and CDR2 from the germline V gene are MGHDK and SYGVNS. The CDR3 totals 13 residues. The CDR3 here is CASSGDFFTEAFF. CDR3 sequence (DNA): TGTGCCAGCAGTGGGGACTTTTTCACTGAAGCTTTCTTT.

This chain links TRBV5-4 with TRBJ2-2, with D possibly matching TRBD2 (6 bases). The V and J ends lost 4 bases and 5 bases respectively, with 9 bases between them. This CDR3 is built from 13 residues. Germline CDR1 SGHNT, CDR2 YYREEE (reference sequence). CDR3 DNA sequence: TGTGCCAGCAGCGCAGGGACTACCGGGGAGCTGTTTTTT. Protein product: CASSAGTTGELFF. Based on the CDR3 plus reference TRBV5-4 and TRBJ2-2, the full variable domain is ETGVTQSPTHLIKTRGQQVTLRCSSQSGHNTVSWYQQALGQGPQFIFQYYREEENGRGNFPPRFSGLQFPNYSSELNVNALELDDSALYLCASSAGTTGELFFGEGSRLTVL.

The chain couples TRBV5-6 to TRBJ2-3; the D gene is possibly TRBD2 (5 bases). Germline V CDR1 and CDR2: SGHDT, YYEEEE. The CDR3 consists of 15 residues. The V end was cut by 0 bases, the J end by 2 bases, with 10 bases between. The CDR3 nucleotides read TGTGCCAGCAGCTTGGTAGAGGGATACACAGATACGCAGTATTTT. Translating gives CASSLVEGYTDTQYF.

The chain has TRBV12-5 and TRBJ2-1; 11 bases align to TRBD2. Trimming at V came to 9 bases and at J to 10 bases, leaving 11 bases not matched to a gene. CDR1 is LGHNT, CDR2 FRNRAP, per germline. This CDR3 is built from 14 residues. The CDR3 DNA sequence: TGTGCTAGGAAGATTAGCGGGAGGGGAGGGGAGCAGTTCTTC. The encoded protein is CARKISGRGGEQFF.

This chain connects TRBV19 to TRBJ2-3, with a tentative D call TRBD1 (7 bases). The V end was cut by 1 base, the J end by 3 bases, with 17 bases between. The CDR3 covers 17 residues. Germline V gene data show CDR1 as LNHDA and CDR2 as SQIVND (reference sequence). CDR3 sequence reads: CASSIGEQGRRTDTQYF. The CDR3 nucleotides read TGTGCCAGTAGTATAGGGGAACAGGGGAGGAGGACAGATACGCAGTATTTT.

The chain carries TRBV2 and TRBJ2-2, with D possibly being TRBD2 (5 bases). CDR1 and CDR2 from the germline V gene are SNHLY and FYNNEI. The CDR3 extends over 14 amino acids. The V and J ends lost 7 bases and 4 bases respectively, with 13 bases between them. The CDR3 nucleotides are TGTGCCAGCACCACGGACTGGCGCACCGGGGAGCTGTTTTTT. Translation: CASTTDWRTGELFF.

V is TRBV25-1 and J is TRBJ2-7; D is uncertain. The CDR3 is made up of 11 amino acids. V was pared by 1 base and J by 5 bases, with 3 bases between. CDR1 MGHDK and CDR2 SYGVNS come from the germline V gene. As DNA, the CDR3 is TGTGCCAGCAGTGAATTAAACGAGCAGTACTTC. Translation: CASSELNEQYF.

The CDR3 DNA reads as TGTGCCAGCTCAGAACTAGGCCCAGGATACAATGAGCAGTTCTTC. It translates to CASSELGPGYNEQFF. The genes are TRBV18 and TRBJ2-1; tentatively, D is TRBD2 (5 bases). CDR3 size: 15 residues. Between the trimmed V and J ends, which lost 5 bases and 4 bases, there was a span of 15 bases. Germline V gene lookup returns CDR1 KGHSH and CDR2 LQKENI.

The chain is built from TRBV30 and TRBJ1-2; possibly TRBD1 for D (6 bases). Germline CDR1 GTSNPN, CDR2 SVGIG (reference sequence). The CDR3 totals 11 residues. The V and J ends lost 4 bases and 10 bases respectively, with 13 bases between them. CDR3 region: CAWNRDIDYTF. The CDR3 nucleotides read TGTGCCTGGAACCGGGACATCGACTACACCTTC. Full variable domain (rest looked up from reference TRBV30 and TRBJ1-2): SQTIHQWPATLVQPVGSPLSLECTVEGTSNPNLYWYRQAAGRGLQLLFYSVGIGQISSEVPQNLSASRPQDRQFILSSKKLLLSDSGFYLCAWNRDIDYTFGSGTRLTVV.

The V and J genes are TRBV14 and TRBJ1-2; the D gene is possibly TRBD1 (5 bases). CDR1 SGHDN and CDR2 FVKESK come from the germline V gene. The V and J ends lost 4 bases and 0 bases respectively, with 12 bases between them. This CDR3 is 15 amino acids long. The DNA for the CDR3 is TGTGCCAGCAGCCCGCACAGGAATTCTAACTATGGCTACACCTTC. The encoded protein is CASSPHRNSNYGYTF.

This clone was recorded a few times. The chain has TRBV9 and TRBJ1-2, with a tentative D call TRBD1 (6 bases). CDR1 is SGDLS and CDR2 is YYNGEE in the germline V gene. Trimming pared 0 bases from V and 14 bases from J, leaving 17 bases between. CDR3 length: 13 amino acids. As DNA, the CDR3 is TGTGCCAGCAGCGTAGATGGACTGGGGGCGTGTACCTTC. Translated, it gives CASSVDGLGACTF.

The chain is built from TRBV5-6 and TRBJ2-7; D is perhaps TRBD1 (5 bases). Germline loops: CDR1 SGHDT, CDR2 YYEEEE. Trimming stripped 4 bases from V and 4 bases from J, with 21 bases between. The CDR3 totals 16 residues. The DNA of the CDR3 is TGTGCCAGCAGCCAGCAGGGTCATTTGGGCGTATACGAGCAGTACTTC. Its protein is CASSQQGHLGVYEQYF.

The chain joins TRBV2 to TRBJ1-2; 8 positions match TRBD1. Per germline, CDR1 SNHLY and CDR2 FYNNEI. The V and J ends lost 7 bases and 5 bases, in that order; junction bases with no gene match: 6. The CDR3 length is 13 residues. The CDR3 bases are TGTGCCAGCAAGACAGGGGACGATTATGGCTACACCTTC. Protein sequence: CASKTGDDYGYTF.

The J gene is TRBJ1-5, the V gene TRBV10-2; D unclear. This CDR3 comprises 13 residues. Germline lookup yields CDR1 WSHSY and CDR2 SAAADI. V was shortened by 10 bases and J by 1 base, with 11 bases between the two germline ends. Written as DNA, the CDR3 is TGCGCCACCACTACGGGAAGCAATCAGCCCCAGCATTTT. It yields the protein CATTTGSNQPQHF.